What follows are 9 T cell receptor beta chains derived from one specimen sequenced in a study of blood T cell repertoires in COVID-19. The method was immunoSEQ multiplex PCR; TCRdb's version includes in-frame clones alone and lacks a portion of them. The sample includes around 150,000 clones, 60% to 80% of them seen just once. Sequencing was performed on peripheral blood. The receptors originated from a man in his sixties who had recovered from COVID-19.

This chain joins TRBV6-6 and TRBJ1-2, with unresolved D. This CDR3 has 12 residues. Trimming took off 10 bases at V and 2 bases at J, with 11 bases between the two ends. Germline V gene data show CDR1 as MNHNY and CDR2 as SVGAGI (reference sequence). The CDR3 sequence: CAIESLNYGYTF. The CDR3 bases are TGTGCCATTGAGTCCCTAAACTATGGCTACACCTTC.

The rearrangement links TRBV4-1 to TRBJ1-1, with D perhaps matching TRBD1 (6 bases). The V end was cut by 0 bases, the J end by 2 bases, with 10 bases between. This CDR3 comprises 15 residues. In germline, CDR1 is MGHRA, CDR2 YSYEKL. This CDR3 is CASSQEAGANTEAFF. The CDR3 DNA reads TGCGCCAGCAGCCAAGAGGCAGGGGCCAACACTGAAGCTTTCTTT.

The chain combines TRBV28 with TRBJ2-7, with TRBD2 matching over 7 bases. V lost 3 bases to trimming and J lost 6 bases; unmatched junction nucleotides: 8. CDR3 length: 14 residues. The germline V gene encodes CDR1 MDHEN and CDR2 SYDVKM. CDR3 residues: CASSLARGVGEQYF. The CDR3 nucleotides are TGTGCCAGCAGTTTGGCTCGGGGGGTTGGCGAGCAGTACTTC.

This clone was seen only once. Sequence at one end of the junction differs from germline and may be a read error. V is TRBV7-7 and J is TRBJ2-5; 8 bases are a match to TRBD1. The V gene's germline CDR1 is SSHAT and CDR2 FNYEAQ (reference sequence). The CDR3 has 16 amino acids. The CDR3 loop reads CASSPGQGKMVETQYF. The DNA for the CDR3 is TGTGCTAGCAGTCCTGGACAGGGTAAGATGGTAGAGACCCAGTACTTC. Drawing the rest from reference TRBV7-7 and TRBJ2-5, the complete variable domain is GAGVSQSPRYKVTKRGQDVTLRCDPISSHATLYWYQQALGQGPEFLTYFNYEAQPDKSGLPSDRFSAERPEGSISTLTIQRTEQRDSAMYRCASSPGQGKMVETQYFGPGTRLLVL.

This sequence joins TRBV19 and TRBJ2-5; 7 bases line up with TRBD1. This CDR3 region has 14 residues. CDR1 is LNHDA, CDR2 SQIVND, per germline (reference sequence). The ends lost 4 bases at V and 5 bases at J; junction bases unmatched: 7. The CDR3 spells CASSTYRGRETQYF. The CDR3 nucleotides are TGTGCCAGTAGTACATACAGGGGACGGGAGACCCAGTACTTC.

The V and J genes are TRBV10-3 and TRBJ1-3, with unresolved D. V lost 3 bases, J lost 0 bases, and 6 bases lay in between. This CDR3 is built from 14 residues. Per germline, CDR1 ENHRY and CDR2 SYGVKD. In nucleotides, the CDR3 is TGTGCCATCAGTGACAGGAACTCTGGAAACACCATATATTTT. It specifies CAISDRNSGNTIYF.

The chain employs TRBV12-3 or TRBV12-4 and TRBJ2-1, with 7 bases aligning to TRBD2. The trim removed 8 bases at V and 5 bases at J, leaving 3 bases unmatched. The CDR3 totals 12 residues. The CDR3 DNA reads as TGTGCCAGCCGGCTAGCGGACAATGAGCAGTTCTTC. The encoded protein is CASRLADNEQFF.

The chain links TRBV7-9 to TRBJ2-4; unclear D gene. Per germline, CDR1 SEHNR and CDR2 FQNEAQ (reference sequence). The CDR3 extends over 15 amino acids. V was clipped by 4 bases and J by 0 bases, with 10 bases between them. The CDR3 nucleotides read TGTGCCAGCAGCTCCACGACTGTAGCCAAAAACATTCAGTACTTC. Translated, it gives CASSSTTVAKNIQYF. The full variable domain, completed using reference TRBV7-9 and TRBJ2-4, is DTGVSQNPRHKITKRGQNVTFRCDPISEHNRLYWYRQTLGQGPEFLTYFQNEAQLEKSRLLSDRFSAERPKGSFSTLEIQRTEQGDSAMYLCASSSTTVAKNIQYFGAGTRLSVL.

This sequence joins TRBV2 and TRBJ2-2; D not certain. CDR1 and CDR2 from the germline V gene are SNHLY and FYNNEI. The germline V and J ends were trimmed by 4 bases and 2 bases, with 11 bases remaining between them. The CDR3 extends over 15 amino acids. The CDR3 spells CASSVESGNTGELFF. DNA for the CDR3: TGTGCCAGCAGTGTAGAATCAGGAAACACCGGGGAGCTGTTTTTT.